This TCR beta chain was recovered during a study of molecular identifiers for immune sequencing clone quantification. Each CDR3 protein gets one entry after TCRdb re-called the PCR reads with MiXCR. The sample includes about 640,000 distinct CDR3 sequences, just under 20% of them seen just once. The CDR3 contains 13 residues. Trimming left V 5 bases short and J 2 bases short, with 10 bases between. The germline gives CDR1 SGHTA, CDR2 FQGNSA. The clonotype was recovered from a human donor in good health. Some libraries in this study had Jurkat cell RNA spiked in. The V call is TRBV7-2, the J call TRBJ2-7; D is unresolved. Sequencing was carried out using naive CD8+ T cells from blood, with Jurkat cell RNA spiked in. As for subset: FACS-sorted CD8+CD4-CCR7+CD45RA+ naive T cells. The CDR3 is CASSTDGTYEQYF. The CDR3 bases are TGTGCCAGCAGCACGGACGGTACCTACGAGCAGTACTTC.